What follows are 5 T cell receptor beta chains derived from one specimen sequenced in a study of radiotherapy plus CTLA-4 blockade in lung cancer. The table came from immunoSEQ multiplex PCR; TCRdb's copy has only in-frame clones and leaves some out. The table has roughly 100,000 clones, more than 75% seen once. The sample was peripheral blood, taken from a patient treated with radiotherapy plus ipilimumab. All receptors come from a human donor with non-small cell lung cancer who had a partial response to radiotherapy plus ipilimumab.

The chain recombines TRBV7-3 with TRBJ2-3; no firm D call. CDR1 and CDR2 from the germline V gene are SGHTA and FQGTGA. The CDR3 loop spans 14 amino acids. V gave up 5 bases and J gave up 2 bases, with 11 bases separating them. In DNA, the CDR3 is TGTGCCAGCAGCGAAATGGGCCCCACAGATACGCAGTATTTT. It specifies CASSEMGPTDTQYF.

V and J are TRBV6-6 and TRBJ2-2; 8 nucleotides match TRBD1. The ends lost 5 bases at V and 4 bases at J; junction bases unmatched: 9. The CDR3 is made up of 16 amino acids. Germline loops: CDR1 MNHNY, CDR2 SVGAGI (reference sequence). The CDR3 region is CASSTRQGSGTGELFF. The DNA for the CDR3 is TGTGCCAGCAGTACCAGACAGGGGAGCGGCACCGGGGAGCTGTTTTTT.

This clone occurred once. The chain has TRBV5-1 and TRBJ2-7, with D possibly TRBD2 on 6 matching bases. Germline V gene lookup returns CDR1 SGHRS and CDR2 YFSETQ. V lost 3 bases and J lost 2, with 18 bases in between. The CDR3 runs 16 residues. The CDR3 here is CASSSGDRKIPYEQYF. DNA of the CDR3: TGCGCCAGCAGCTCGGGGGACCGAAAAATTCCCTACGAGCAGTACTTC. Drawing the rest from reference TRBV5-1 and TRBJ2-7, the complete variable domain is KAGVTQTPRYLIKTRGQQVTLSCSPISGHRSVSWYQQTPGQGLQFLFEYFSETQRNKGNFPGRFSGRQFSNSRSEMNVSTLELGDSALYLCASSSGDRKIPYEQYFGPGTRLTVT.

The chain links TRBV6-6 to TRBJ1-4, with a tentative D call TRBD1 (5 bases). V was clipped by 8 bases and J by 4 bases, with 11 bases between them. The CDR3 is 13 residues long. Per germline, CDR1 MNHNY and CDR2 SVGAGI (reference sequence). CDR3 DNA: TGTGCCAGCTCACAGGAGTATAATGAAAAACTGTTTTTT. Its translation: CASSQEYNEKLFF.

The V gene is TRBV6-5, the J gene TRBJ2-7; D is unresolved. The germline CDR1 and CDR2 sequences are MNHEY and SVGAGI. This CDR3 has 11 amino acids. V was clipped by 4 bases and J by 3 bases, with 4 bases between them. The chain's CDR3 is CASSSFYEQYF. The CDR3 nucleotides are TGTGCCAGCAGTTCCTTCTACGAGCAGTACTTC.